The 7 T cell receptor beta chains below were found in one sample sequenced in a study of CD8 T cells in ankylosing spondylitis. Each CDR3 protein gets one entry after TCRdb re-called the 5' RACE reads with MiXCR. The table includes around 250,000 distinct CDR3 sequences, over 8.5% detected once. The sequenced sample was blood, either unsorted or a sorted T cell fraction (not recorded which). The receptors originated from a male donor with ankylosing spondylitis or in good health (not recorded which).

This clonotype was observed at least ten times. The rearrangement uses TRBV5-1 and TRBJ1-2; D is perhaps TRBD1 (5 bases). V was cut by 0 bases and J by 0 bases, with 6 bases left in between. This CDR3 comprises 14 residues. Germline V gene sequence: CDR1 SGHRS, CDR2 YFSETQ. The CDR3 coding sequence is TGCGCCAGCAGCTTGGGGACAACTAACTATGGCTACACCTTC. Amino acid sequence: CASSLGTTNYGYTF.

This clonotype was counted ten times or more. The chain recombines TRBV20-1 with TRBJ2-7; a weak D match, TRBD2 (6 bases). The CDR3 runs to 15 residues. Trimming took 0 bases from V and 2 from J, leaving 14 bases between them. CDR1 DFQATT and CDR2 SNEGSKA come from the germline V gene (reference sequence). Here the CDR3 reads CSARDARDSTYEQYF. The DNA of the CDR3 is TGCAGTGCTAGAGACGCTCGGGACTCAACCTACGAGCAGTACTTC.

There are many counts of this clonotype. V is TRBV5-1 and J is TRBJ1-3, with a possible D match to TRBD1 (6 bases). This CDR3 is built from 14 residues. CDR1 SGHRS and CDR2 YFSETQ come from the germline V gene. V lost 0 bases and J lost 2, with 6 bases in between. In DNA, the CDR3 is TGCGCCAGCAGCTTGGGGACAGCTGGAAACACCATATATTTT. Translated, it gives CASSLGTAGNTIYF.

This clonotype has only a few counts. A read error may explain this, as a much larger clone is one base away. CDR3: CASRAGGNEQFF. Here the CDR3 DNA reads TGTGCCAGCAGGGCAGGGGGCAATGAGCAGTTCTTC. The chain has TRBV4-2 and TRBJ2-1, with 7 positions matching TRBD1. After removal of 6 bases from V and 6 bases from J, the junction contained 2 bases not matched to a gene. Germline CDR1 LGHNA, CDR2 YNFKEQ. The CDR3 is made up of 12 amino acids.

This clonotype was picked up many times. The chain employs TRBV29-1 and TRBJ2-1; D is unresolved. Germline-derived CDR1 and CDR2 are SQVTM and ANQGSEA. V gave up 4 bases and J gave up 8 bases, with 3 bases separating them. The CDR3 is 9 residues long. In DNA, the CDR3 is TGCAGCGTTGGGCATGAGCAGTTCTTC. Translating gives CSVGHEQFF.

This chain links TRBV7-3 with TRBJ2-3, with 7 bases that match TRBD2. The germline CDR1 and CDR2 sequences are SGHTA and FQGTGA. CDR3 length: 15 amino acids. V lost 5 bases and J lost 3; bases outside the gene matches: 8. The DNA for the CDR3 is TGTGCCAGCAGCCCGACGGGGGGACTAACAGATACGCAGTATTTT. This sequence encodes CASSPTGGLTDTQYF.

This clonotype was seen many times. This sequence joins TRBV25-1 and TRBJ1-5; D gene ambiguous. The germline V gene has CDR1 MGHDK and CDR2 SYGVNS. The CDR3 consists of 15 residues. Trimming left V 3 bases short and J 1 base short, with 10 bases between. The CDR3 spells CASSEGSSSNQPQHF. The CDR3 DNA sequence: TGTGCCAGCAGTGAGGGATCGTCGAGCAATCAGCCCCAGCATTTT.